This record looks at one T cell receptor beta chain sequence and its context. Its antigen remains unknown. V lost 4 bases, J lost 0 bases, and 6 bases lay in between. CDR3 length: 13 amino acids. CDR1 is MNHNS and CDR2 is SASEGT in the germline V gene. The data originate from a study of shared clonotypes between healthy human individuals. Study-level findings and limits: Of the naive CD4 clonotypes, approximately 5% were shared across a handful of donors.

TCRdb's table, derived via immunoSEQ multiplex PCR, lists solely in-frame clones and lacks some. This sample has some 690,000 clones; less than 95% occur once, and the top ten carry about 33%. The source of this sequence is a man aged 18-30 years in good health. Some clones in this sample may be carry-over from other donors' samples. The chain recombines TRBV6-1 with TRBJ1-1; D is unclear. The sample comprised memory CD8+ T cells from PBMCs. Sample subset: CD45RO+ cells pooled with CCR7-negative TemRA cells. CDR3 in amino acids: CASSGEVNTEAFF. The CDR3 DNA is TGTGCCAGCAGTGGGGAGGTGAACACTGAAGCTTTCTTT.